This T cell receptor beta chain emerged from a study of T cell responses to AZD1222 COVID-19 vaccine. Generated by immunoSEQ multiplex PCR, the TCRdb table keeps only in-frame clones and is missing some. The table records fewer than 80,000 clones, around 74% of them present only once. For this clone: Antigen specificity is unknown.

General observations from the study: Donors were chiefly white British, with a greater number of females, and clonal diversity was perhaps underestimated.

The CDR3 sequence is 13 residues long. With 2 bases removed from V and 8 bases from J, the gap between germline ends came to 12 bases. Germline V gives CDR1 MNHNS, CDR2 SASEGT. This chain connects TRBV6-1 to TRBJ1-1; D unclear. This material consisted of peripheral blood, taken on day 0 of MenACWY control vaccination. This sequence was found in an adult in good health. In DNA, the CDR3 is TGTGCCAGCAGTGAAATAGGCGTCCTAGAAGCTTTCTTT. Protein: CASSEIGVLEAFF.